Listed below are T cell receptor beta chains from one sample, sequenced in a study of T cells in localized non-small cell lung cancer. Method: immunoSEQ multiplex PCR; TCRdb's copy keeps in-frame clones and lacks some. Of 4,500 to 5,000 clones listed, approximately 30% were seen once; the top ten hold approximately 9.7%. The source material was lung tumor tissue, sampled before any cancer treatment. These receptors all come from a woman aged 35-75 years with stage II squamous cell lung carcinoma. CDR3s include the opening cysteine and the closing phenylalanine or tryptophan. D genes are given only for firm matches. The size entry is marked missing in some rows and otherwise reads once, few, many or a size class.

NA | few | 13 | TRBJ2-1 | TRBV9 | TGTGCCAGCAGCCGGGACTTAGCGAATGAGCAGTTCTTC | CASSRDLANEQFF
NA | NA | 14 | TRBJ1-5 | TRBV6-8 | TGTGCCAGCAGTGAGGGTGCCGGGAATCAGCCCCAGCATTTT | CASSEGAGNQPQHF
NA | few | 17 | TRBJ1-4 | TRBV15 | TGTGCCACCAGCAGAGATCCCCCCGGGGGGACTAATGAAAAACTGTTTTTT | CATSRDPPGGTNEKLFF
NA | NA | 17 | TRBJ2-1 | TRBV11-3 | TGTGCCAGCAGCTTAGTGGTAGGGGCAGGGAGGTTCAATGAGCAGTTCTTC | CASSLVVGAGRFNEQFF
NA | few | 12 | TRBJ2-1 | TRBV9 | TGTGCCAGCAGCGACGCCGGGACCCGGCCGGTCTTC | CASSDAGTRPVF
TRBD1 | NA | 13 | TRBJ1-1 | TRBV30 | TGTGCCTGGATACCGGGACAGGGTACCCGCGCTTTCTTT | CAWIPGQGTRAFF
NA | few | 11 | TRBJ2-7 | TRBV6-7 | TGTGCCAGCACCTTTTCCTACGAGCAGTACTTC | CASTFSYEQYF
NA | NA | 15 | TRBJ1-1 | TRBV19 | TGTGCCAGTAGTATTAATTGGGGAGGGGACACTGAAGCTTTCTTT | CASSINWGGDTEAFF
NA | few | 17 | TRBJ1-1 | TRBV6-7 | TGTGCCAGCAGTTACTCGAAAGGGGACCTCATGAACACTGAAGCTTTCTTT | CASSYSKGDLMNTEAFF
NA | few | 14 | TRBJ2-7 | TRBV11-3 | TGTGCCAGCAGCCGCGATCGGGGGTCCTACGAGCAGTACTTC | CASSRDRGSYEQYF
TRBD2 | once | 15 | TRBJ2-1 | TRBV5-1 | TGCGCCAGCAGCTTGGAGTTTGCGGGAGCGGGTGAGCAGTTCTTC | CASSLEFAGAGEQFF
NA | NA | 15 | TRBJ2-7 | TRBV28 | TGTGCCAGCTTCTCGCCCGGGACGGTCTCCTACGAGCAGTACTTC | CASFSPGTVSYEQYF
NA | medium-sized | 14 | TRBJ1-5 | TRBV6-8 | TGTGCCAGCAGTTACGGCCGGGGCAATCAGCCCCAGCATTTT | CASSYGRGNQPQHF
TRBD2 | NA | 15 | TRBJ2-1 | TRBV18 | TGTGCCAGCTCACCACTAACTAGCGGGAGGAATGAGCAGTTCTTC | CASSPLTSGRNEQFF